These 30 T cell receptor beta chains were sequenced from one sample in a study of response to subunit inactivated influenza vaccine. TCRdb analysed the RT-PCR reads with MiXCR anew, one entry per CDR3 protein. The sample yields 600,000 to 700,000 distinct CDR3 sequences, approximately 15% seen once. Sequencing was performed on PBMCs from blood, taken around 14 days before vaccination. These receptors all come from a man in his fifties or sixties who received an inactivated influenza vaccine.

This clonotype was detected a few times. The CDR3 loop reads CASRTSGAMQETQYF. In DNA form, the CDR3 reads TGTGCCAGCAGGACGTCAGGGGCTATGCAAGAGACCCAGTACTTC. This chain joins TRBV7-9 and TRBJ2-5; D perhaps matches TRBD1 (6 bases). V lost 6 bases and J 2 bases, leaving 16 bases between the germline ends. In germline, CDR1 is SEHNR, CDR2 FQNEAQ (reference sequence). CDR3 size: 15 residues.

This rearrangement joins TRBV5-1 to TRBJ2-3; 7 bases fit TRBD1. Germline-derived CDR1 and CDR2 are SGHRS and YFSETQ. The trim removed 7 bases at V and 1 base at J, leaving 3 bases unmatched. The CDR3 has 13 residues. In nucleotides, the CDR3 is TGCGCCAGCCGGGACAGCGGCACAGATACGCAGTATTTT. Encoded protein: CASRDSGTDTQYF.

This clonotype was seen a few times. The rearrangement joins TRBV11-2 to TRBJ2-3; no clear D. Germline V lookup: CDR1 SGHAT, CDR2 FQNNGV. The CDR3 is 14 residues long. The V gene lost 5 bases and the J gene lost 2 bases, with 11 bases spanning the gap. CDR3 residues: CASSDIRNTDTQYF. The CDR3 DNA is TGTGCCAGCAGCGATATCAGAAACACAGATACGCAGTATTTT.

This clonotype was counted between two and nine times. This chain uses TRBV28 with TRBJ2-7, with D perhaps given as TRBD1 or TRBD2 (7 bases each). CDR3 size: 14 residues. Germline CDR1 is MDHEN and CDR2 is SYDVKM. Deletions cut 9 bases from V and 6 bases from J, with 21 bases between. CDR3 amino acids: CASEGDSRGGEQYF. CDR3 coding DNA: TGTGCCAGTGAGGGGGACAGCAGGGGGGGCGAGCAGTACTTC.

In this sample, this clonotype turned up a few times. The chain carries TRBV7-3 and TRBJ2-1; TRBD2 agrees at 11 bases. CDR1 is SGHTA and CDR2 is FQGTGA in the germline V gene. V trimming: 0 bases; J trimming: 6 bases; junction bases outside the gene matches: 4. The CDR3 extends over 16 amino acids. CDR3 bases: TGTGCCAGCAGCTTAACTAGCGGGAGGGCTGCCAATGAGCAGTTCTTC. Translating it yields CASSLTSGRAANEQFF.

The gene calls are TRBV25-1 and TRBJ2-1; 12 bases map to TRBD2. This CDR3 contains 14 residues. V trimming: 6 bases; J trimming: 7 bases; junction bases outside the gene matches: 4. CDR1 is MGHDK, CDR2 SYGVNS, per germline. The chain's CDR3 is CASSRTSGKNEQFF. The CDR3, as DNA: TGTGCCAGCAGCCGGACTAGCGGGAAGAATGAGCAGTTCTTC.

In this sample, this clonotype turned up a few times. This chain uses TRBV6-2 or TRBV6-3 with TRBJ1-2, with D unresolved. The germline V gene has CDR1 MNHEY and CDR2 SVGEGT. This CDR3 is 16 amino acids long. V gave up 7 bases and J gave up 8 bases, with 26 bases separating them. CDR3 loop: CASTPSITVSVVGYTF. CDR3 sequence (DNA): TGTGCCAGCACGCCGTCCATCACGGTTAGTGTCGTGGGCTACACCTTC.

This clonotype was counted a few times. This chain links TRBV24-1 with TRBJ2-3, with 14 bases aligning to TRBD2. Germline lookup yields CDR1 KGHDR and CDR2 SFDVKD. The CDR3 loop spans 16 amino acids. V lost 4 bases and J lost 4; bases outside the gene matches: 3. In DNA, the CDR3 is TGTGCCACCAGTGAATCGACTAGCGGGAGGGCAGATACGCAGTATTTT. Residues: CATSESTSGRADTQYF.

This clonotype was seen many times. The chain links TRBV12-3 or TRBV12-4 to TRBJ1-1, with D possibly matching TRBD1 (6 bases). The CDR3 contains 17 residues. V was trimmed by 6 bases and J by 0 bases, leaving 20 bases between them. The CDR3, as DNA: TGTGCCAGCAGAGACCCTCCAGGGGCCGGTATGAACACTGAAGCTTTCTTT. Translating gives CASRDPPGAGMNTEAFF.

This clonotype was recorded many times. The gene calls are TRBV6-2 or TRBV6-3 and TRBJ2-7, with 9 bases fitting TRBD1. Germline values: CDR1 MNHEY, CDR2 SVGEGT. The CDR3 has 15 amino acids. V gave up 6 bases and J gave up 3 bases; unmatched junction bases: 9. The CDR3 nucleotides are TGTGCCAGCAGCCCTGAGGACAGGGGATTCTACGAGCAGTACTTC. This translates into CASSPEDRGFYEQYF.

This clonotype was counted a few times. The DNA for the CDR3 is TGTGCCAGCAGCGACATGGGACAGCGTAATCAGCCCCAGCATTTT. It encodes CASSDMGQRNQPQHF. The chain uses TRBV2 and TRBJ1-5, with TRBD1 identical over 7 bases. Germline V gene data show CDR1 as SNHLY and CDR2 as FYNNEI. V was pared by 6 bases and J by 4 bases, with 9 bases of the junction left unmatched. The CDR3 spans 15 residues.

This rearrangement joins TRBV27 to TRBJ1-6; TRBD1 is a possible D gene (6 bases). V lost 4 bases and J lost 10, with 17 bases in between. The CDR3 length is 15 residues. Germline V gives CDR1 MNHEY, CDR2 SMNVEV (reference sequence). The CDR3 sequence: CASSSIQGIVSPLHF. CDR3 in DNA: TGTGCCAGCAGTTCCATACAGGGCATCGTGTCACCCCTCCACTTT.

This clonotype was seen a handful of times. The CDR3 coding sequence is TGTGCCAGCAGTTACTCAGGGGATAGCGCAGATACGCAGTATTTT. It encodes CASSYSGDSADTQYF. This sequence joins TRBV6-5 and TRBJ2-3; D possibly matches TRBD1 or TRBD2 (5 bases each). The CDR3 has 15 amino acids. V dropped 0 bases and J dropped 4 bases, with 11 bases sitting between them. Germline CDR1 is MNHEY and CDR2 is SVGAGI.

This clonotype was observed many times. The CDR3 reads CSVWDGGYEQYF. In DNA form, the CDR3 reads TGCAGCGTCTGGGACGGAGGTTACGAGCAGTACTTC. V usage is TRBV29-1 and J usage is TRBJ2-7, with D perhaps matching TRBD1 or TRBD2 (5 bases each). This CDR3 is built from 12 residues. V gave up 6 bases and J gave up 4 bases, with 13 bases separating them. Germline V gene sequence: CDR1 SQVTM, CDR2 ANQGSEA.

This clonotype was seen a few times. The chain has TRBV7-2 and TRBJ1-1, with D tentatively TRBD1 (5 bases). CDR3 length: 13 residues. In germline, CDR1 is SGHTA, CDR2 FQGNSA. Trimming cost V 0 bases and J 7 bases, with 9 bases left between them. CDR3 sequence: CASSLAARDEAFF. As DNA, the CDR3 is TGTGCCAGCAGCTTAGCTGCCAGGGATGAAGCTTTCTTT.

This rearrangement joins TRBV7-9 to TRBJ2-3; maybe TRBD2 (6 bases). Germline CDR1 reads SEHNR; CDR2 reads FQNEAQ (reference sequence). The CDR3 has 13 residues. V gave up 3 bases and J gave up 8 bases, with 12 bases separating them. CDR3 sequence reads: CASSLEQAGTQYF. DNA for the CDR3: TGTGCCAGCAGCTTGGAACAAGCGGGTACGCAGTATTTT.

The chain has TRBV20-1 and TRBJ1-6; TRBD1 aligns across 9 bases. Germline V gene sequence: CDR1 DFQATT, CDR2 SNEGSKA (reference sequence). V was clipped by 4 bases and J by 4 bases; unmatched bases: 5. The CDR3 is 15 amino acids. The CDR3 region has the DNA TGCAGTGCTAAATCCGGGACAGGGTATAATTCACCCCTCCACTTT. Translated: CSAKSGTGYNSPLHF.

The CDR3 is CASSLDFVTIGETQYF. In nucleotides, the CDR3 is TGTGCCAGCAGCTTAGACTTTGTGACGATTGGAGAGACCCAGTACTTC. The rearrangement links TRBV7-9 to TRBJ2-5; no clear D. Per germline, CDR1 SEHNR and CDR2 FQNEAQ (reference sequence). V was clipped by 1 base and J by 4 bases, with 16 bases between them. The CDR3 is 16 residues long.

This clonotype was seen only a few times. The rearrangement links TRBV4-3 to TRBJ2-3, with D maybe TRBD2 (7 bases). The CDR3 runs 15 residues. Germline V gives CDR1 LGHNA, CDR2 YSLEER. Trimming took off 3 bases at V and 0 bases at J, with 10 bases between the two ends. The CDR3 loop reads CASSQGGLSTDTQYF. CDR3 nucleotide sequence: TGCGCCAGCAGCCAGGGGGGGCTGAGCACAGATACGCAGTATTTT.

The chain is built from TRBV6-1 and TRBJ2-5, with TRBD2 matching 7 bases. V shed 3 bases and J 2 bases; nucleotides not matched to a gene: 6. CDR3 length: 15 residues. The V gene's germline CDR1 is MNHNS and CDR2 SASEGT. The CDR3 sequence is CASSDPSGWQETQYF. CDR3 sequence (DNA): TGTGCCAGCAGTGACCCTAGCGGATGGCAAGAGACCCAGTACTTC.

CDR3 coding DNA: TGTGCCATCAGTGAATTCAGCGGGAGTTCGGATGAGCAGTTCTTC. This encodes CAISEFSGSSDEQFF. V is TRBV10-3 and J is TRBJ2-1; 8 positions match TRBD2. J was trimmed by 8 bases and V by 3 bases; bases with no gene match: 9. This CDR3 spans 15 amino acids. Germline V CDR1 and CDR2: ENHRY, SYGVKD.

This clonotype turned up a few times. V usage is TRBV29-1 and J usage is TRBJ2-2; D is perhaps TRBD2 (5 bases). Germline V gene lookup returns CDR1 SQVTM and CDR2 ANQGSEA. CDR3 length equals 15 residues. Deletions cut 3 bases from V and 0 bases from J, with 11 bases between. In DNA form, the CDR3 reads TGCAGCGTTGACCCGGGGAACCCGAACACCGGGGAGCTGTTTTTT. Its protein is CSVDPGNPNTGELFF.

This sequence joins TRBV6-1 and TRBJ2-3; D ambiguous. The CDR3 runs 14 residues. V was trimmed by 3 bases and J by 0 bases, leaving 7 bases between them. The germline gives CDR1 MNHNS, CDR2 SASEGT. The CDR3 coding sequence is TGTGCCAGCAGTGACAGGTCTAGCACAGATACGCAGTATTTT. Protein: CASSDRSSTDTQYF.

The chain joins TRBV19 to TRBJ2-1; TRBD1 agrees at 7 bases. Germline CDR1 reads LNHDA; CDR2 reads SQIVND (reference sequence). The CDR3 runs to 12 residues. The trim removed 7 bases at V and 6 bases at J, leaving 3 bases unmatched. The CDR3 region is CASTDRANEQFF. CDR3 coding DNA: TGTGCCAGTACCGACAGGGCCAATGAGCAGTTCTTC.

The chain employs TRBV27 and TRBJ2-5; D uncertain. Deletions cut 5 bases from V and 1 base from J, with 17 bases between. This CDR3 has 16 amino acids. CDR1 is MNHEY, CDR2 SMNVEV, per germline (reference sequence). The CDR3 region is CASSASETPLQETQYF. The CDR3 DNA is TGTGCCAGCAGTGCGTCCGAGACACCTCTCCAAGAGACCCAGTACTTC.

This clonotype has ten or more counts. The V and J genes are TRBV6-4 and TRBJ1-1; D might be TRBD1 (5 bases). The CDR3 runs 16 residues. Trimming left V 0 bases short and J 7 bases short, with 18 bases between. Germline values: CDR1 MRHNA, CDR2 SNTAGT. The CDR3 nucleotides are TGTGCCAGCAGTGACTCGAGTCGTGGGGGTATGGGTGAAGCTTTCTTT. It encodes CASSDSSRGGMGEAFF.

CDR3 amino acids: CASSLVIAGEQFF. The CDR3 nucleotides read TGTGCCAGCAGCTTAGTGATAGCGGGGGAGCAGTTCTTC. V gene TRBV7-2 combines with J gene TRBJ2-1; 8 nucleotides agree with TRBD2. Trimming took 1 base from V and 10 from J; bases not matched to a gene: 3. Germline V CDR1 and CDR2: SGHTA, FQGNSA. The CDR3 sequence is 13 residues long.

This clonotype was observed a handful of times. V and J are TRBV27 and TRBJ2-3; D is uncertain. The CDR3 runs 13 residues. CDR1 is MNHEY, CDR2 SMNVEV, per germline (reference sequence). Between the trimmed V and J ends, which lost 6 bases and 1 base, there was a span of 8 bases. The CDR3 spells CASRYYGTDTQYF. The DNA of the CDR3 is TGTGCCAGCAGGTACTACGGCACAGATACGCAGTATTTT.

The chain carries TRBV4-2 and TRBJ2-1; D is possibly TRBD2 (6 bases). The CDR3 sequence is 16 residues long. Per the germline V gene, CDR1 is LGHNA and CDR2 is YNFKEQ. V was trimmed by 1 base and J by 5 bases, leaving 15 bases between them. The DNA of the CDR3 is TGTGCCAGCAGCCAAGCTGATGGGACTTTAAACAATGAGCAGTTCTTC. Its translation: CASSQADGTLNNEQFF.

This clonotype showed up many times. The chain employs TRBV4-3 and TRBJ2-7, with D uncertain. V shed 0 bases and J shed 6 bases, with 18 bases lying between them. This CDR3 is built from 16 residues. The germline V gene has CDR1 LGHNA and CDR2 YSLEER. The chain's CDR3 is CASSQDAAPKGAEQYF. The CDR3 nucleotides are TGCGCCAGCAGCCAAGATGCGGCCCCCAAAGGAGCCGAGCAGTACTTC.